The text below deals with one TCR beta chain. These data are taken from a study of blood T cell repertoires in COVID-19. Study-level background: Material from acute and convalescent COVID-19 was sourced from the United States, Italy and Spain. Sources were T cells, B-cell-depleted T cells, or PBMCs; the material itself was cDNA or gDNA.

Authors' analysis steps: For nucleated cells, counts were estimated from reference gene primer amplification. The data were produced by immunoSEQ multiplex PCR, yet TCRdb's version contains in-frame clones alone and is incomplete. The DNA gave D and trimming, while V, J and clone size come from that table. The sample lists approximately 89,000 clones; around 80% were seen once. Per germline, CDR1 MDHEN and CDR2 SYDVKM. This CDR3 comprises 13 residues. V lost 0 bases, J lost 6 bases, and 8 bases lay in between. This TCR came from a man between 65 and 85 years old with acute or convalescent COVID-19. J is TRBJ1-2 and V is TRBV28; D unclear. Sample: peripheral blood. Here the CDR3 DNA reads TGTGCCAGCAGTTTATGGGCGGCTGATGGCTACACCTTC. Translation: CASSLWAADGYTF.